This T cell receptor (beta chain) stems from a study of blood T cells in healthy people across ages. The germline gives CDR1 DFQATT, CDR2 SNEGSKA (reference sequence). The CDR3 covers 17 residues. V shed 6 bases and J 7 bases; nucleotides not matched to a gene: 13. A J-beta primer mix and a sample-barcoded 5' primer were used in a second PCR of about 7 to 12 cycles. TCRdb ran MiXCR on the 5' RACE reads and lists one entry per CDR3 protein. The sample carries roughly 1.7 million distinct CDR3 sequences, about 32% recorded once. This clonotype was seen only a few times. Total RNA amounts of at least 5.5 micrograms were extracted per sample.

V and J are TRBV20-1 and TRBJ2-1, with TRBD2 matching over 15 bases. The receptor was derived from a woman under 40 in good health. Sequenced sample: blood. Here the CDR3 reads CSAWTSGGAKLGNEQFF. Here the CDR3 DNA reads TGCAGTGCCTGGACTAGCGGGGGGGCCAAGTTGGGTAATGAGCAGTTCTTC.